The clone carrying this T cell receptor beta chain was picked up a small number of times. Expressed TCRB transcripts were sequenced because the isolated RNA had all been reverse transcribed beforehand. The repertoire was sequenced with immunoSEQ multiplex PCR; TCRdb's copy has only in-frame clones and lacks some. The sample contains 140,000 to 150,000 clones, 48% of which appear only once. This CDR3 is 15 amino acids long. V was cut by 0 bases and J by 6 bases, with 14 bases left in between. In germline, CDR1 is SGHAT, CDR2 FQNNGV. These data originate in a study of beta chain features in type 1 diabetes.

Input material: Tregs from blood. The sequence was collected from a man between 18 and 35 years old in good health. The chain has TRBV11-2 and TRBJ2-5; maybe TRBD2 (6 bases). CDR3 amino acids: CASSLDGGAGQTQYF. The CDR3 bases are TGTGCCAGCAGCTTAGACGGGGGAGCCGGTCAGACCCAGTACTTC.